This T cell receptor beta chain was recorded in a study of radiotherapy plus CTLA-4 blockade in lung cancer. Overall study context: Objective responses were documented in around 20% of patients, with disease control in just over 30%.

Here immunoSEQ multiplex PCR was the method, and the copy in TCRdb shows in-frame clones only, minus some. Of about 73,000 clones listed, around 90% were seen once; the top ten hold 40%. This CDR3 is built from 15 residues. V gave up 0 bases and J gave up 8 bases, with 14 bases separating them. The germline CDR1 and CDR2 sequences are MDHEN and SYDVKM. This chain connects TRBV28 to TRBJ2-1, with D perhaps TRBD1 (6 bases). The sample consisted of peripheral blood, taken from a patient treated with radiotherapy plus ipilimumab. The TCR originated in a human donor with non-small cell lung cancer that progressed on radiotherapy plus ipilimumab. This chain's CDR3 is CASSLCNRAVDEQFF. In DNA, the CDR3 is TGTGCCAGCAGTTTATGCAACAGGGCAGTCGATGAGCAGTTCTTC.